This TCR beta chain was identified during a study of blood T cell repertoires in COVID-19. Study-level information: From the United States, Italy and Spain came samples of acute and convalescent COVID-19.

Losses at the gene ends were 6 bases for V and 0 bases for J; bases not matched to a gene: 7. There are 15 residues in the CDR3. Germline lookup yields CDR1 LNHDA and CDR2 SQIVND (reference sequence). Sequenced by immunoSEQ multiplex PCR; TCRdb stores in-frame clones only, minus some. The sample lists about 360,000 clones; about 88% were seen once. The J gene is TRBJ2-7, the V gene TRBV19, with 8 bases fitting TRBD1. The sample was peripheral blood. The TCR originated in a human donor in a cohort sampled during active COVID-19. CDR3 sequence: CASRAGGANSYEQYF. The CDR3 coding sequence is TGTGCCAGTAGGGCAGGGGGCGCGAACTCCTACGAGCAGTACTTC.